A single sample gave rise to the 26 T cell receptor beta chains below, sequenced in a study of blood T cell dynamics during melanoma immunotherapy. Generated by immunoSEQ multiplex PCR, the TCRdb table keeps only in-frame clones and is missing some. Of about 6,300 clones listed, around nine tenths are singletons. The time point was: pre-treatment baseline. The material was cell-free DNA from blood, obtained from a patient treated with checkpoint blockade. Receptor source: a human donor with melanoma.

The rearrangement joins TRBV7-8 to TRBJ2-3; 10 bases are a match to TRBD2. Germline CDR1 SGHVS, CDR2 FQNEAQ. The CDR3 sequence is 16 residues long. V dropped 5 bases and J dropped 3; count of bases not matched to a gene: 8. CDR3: CASSASPSGSTDTQYF. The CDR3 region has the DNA TGTGCCAGCAGCGCAAGCCCTAGCGGGAGTACAGATACGCAGTATTTT.

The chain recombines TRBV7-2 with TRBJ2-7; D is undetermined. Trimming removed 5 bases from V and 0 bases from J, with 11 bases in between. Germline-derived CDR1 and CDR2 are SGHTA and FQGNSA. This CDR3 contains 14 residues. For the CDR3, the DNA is TGTGCCAGCAGCGAGAGGTGGGTCTCCTACGAGCAGTACTTC. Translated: CASSERWVSYEQYF.

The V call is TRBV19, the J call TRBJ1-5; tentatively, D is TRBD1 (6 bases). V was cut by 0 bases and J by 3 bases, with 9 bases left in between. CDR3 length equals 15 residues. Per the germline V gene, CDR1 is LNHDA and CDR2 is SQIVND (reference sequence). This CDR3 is CASSIDRGLNQPQHF. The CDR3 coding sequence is TGTGCCAGTAGTATAGACAGGGGCCTCAATCAGCCCCAGCATTTT.

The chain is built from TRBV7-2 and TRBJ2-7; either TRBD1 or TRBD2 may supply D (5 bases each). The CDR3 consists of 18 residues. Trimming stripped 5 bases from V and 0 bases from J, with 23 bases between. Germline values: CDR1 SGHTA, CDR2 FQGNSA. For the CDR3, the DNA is TGTGCCAGCAGCCCCTTGGCGGTGGGGGTCCTTAGCTCCTACGAGCAGTACTTC. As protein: CASSPLAVGVLSSYEQYF. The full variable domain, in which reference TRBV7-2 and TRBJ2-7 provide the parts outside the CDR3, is GAGVSQSPSNKVTEKGKDVELRCDPISGHTALYWYRQSLGQGLEFLIYFQGNSAPDKSGLPSDRFSAERTGGSVSTLTIQRTQQEDSAVYLCASSPLAVGVLSSYEQYFGPGTRLTVT.

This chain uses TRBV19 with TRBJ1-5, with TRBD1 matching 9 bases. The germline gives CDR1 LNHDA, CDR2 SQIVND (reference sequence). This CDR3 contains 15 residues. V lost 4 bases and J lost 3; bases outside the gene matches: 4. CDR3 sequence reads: CASSTGTGSNQPQHF. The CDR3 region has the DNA TGTGCCAGTAGTACCGGGACAGGGTCCAATCAGCCCCAGCATTTT.

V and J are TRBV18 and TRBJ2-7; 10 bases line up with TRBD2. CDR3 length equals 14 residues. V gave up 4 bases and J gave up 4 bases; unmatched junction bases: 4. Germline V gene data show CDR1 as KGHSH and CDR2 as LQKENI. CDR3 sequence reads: CASSLSGGEYEQYF. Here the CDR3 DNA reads TGTGCCAGCTCACTGAGCGGGGGGGAGTACGAGCAGTACTTC.

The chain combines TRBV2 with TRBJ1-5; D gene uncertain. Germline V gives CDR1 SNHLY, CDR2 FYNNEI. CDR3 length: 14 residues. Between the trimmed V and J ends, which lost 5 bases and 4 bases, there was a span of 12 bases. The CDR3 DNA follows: TGTGCCAGCAGTCTTCGCCCTGAAAATCAGCCCCAGCATTTT. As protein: CASSLRPENQPQHF.

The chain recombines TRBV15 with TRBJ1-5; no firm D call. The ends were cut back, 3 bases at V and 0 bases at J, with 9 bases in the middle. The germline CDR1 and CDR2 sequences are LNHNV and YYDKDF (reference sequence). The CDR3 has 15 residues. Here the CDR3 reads CATSRGDASNQPQHF. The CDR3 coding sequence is TGTGCCACCAGCAGGGGAGATGCTAGCAATCAGCCCCAGCATTTT.

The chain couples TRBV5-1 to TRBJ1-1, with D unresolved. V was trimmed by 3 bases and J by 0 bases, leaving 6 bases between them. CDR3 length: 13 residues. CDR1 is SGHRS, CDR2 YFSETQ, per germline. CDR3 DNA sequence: TGCGCCAGCAGCTCTTCAGTGAACACTGAAGCTTTCTTT. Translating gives CASSSSVNTEAFF.

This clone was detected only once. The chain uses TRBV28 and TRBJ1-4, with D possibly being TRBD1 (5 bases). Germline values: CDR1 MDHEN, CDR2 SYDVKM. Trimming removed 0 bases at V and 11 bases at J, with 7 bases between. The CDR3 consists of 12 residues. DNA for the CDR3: TGTGCCAGCAGTTTATGGGGGGGGAAACTGTTTTTT. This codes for CASSLWGGKLFF.

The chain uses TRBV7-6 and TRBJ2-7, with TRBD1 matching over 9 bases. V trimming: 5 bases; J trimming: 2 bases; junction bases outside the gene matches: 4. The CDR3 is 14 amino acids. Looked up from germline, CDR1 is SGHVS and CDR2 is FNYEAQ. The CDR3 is CASSVDRGPYEQYF. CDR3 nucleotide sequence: TGTGCCAGCAGCGTGGACAGGGGCCCCTACGAGCAGTACTTC. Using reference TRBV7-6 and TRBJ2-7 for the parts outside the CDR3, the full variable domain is GAGVSQSPRYKVTKRGQDVALRCDPISGHVSLYWYRQALGQGPEFLTYFNYEAQQDKSGLPNDRFSAERPEGSISTLTIQRTEQRDSAMYRCASSVDRGPYEQYFGPGTRLTVT.

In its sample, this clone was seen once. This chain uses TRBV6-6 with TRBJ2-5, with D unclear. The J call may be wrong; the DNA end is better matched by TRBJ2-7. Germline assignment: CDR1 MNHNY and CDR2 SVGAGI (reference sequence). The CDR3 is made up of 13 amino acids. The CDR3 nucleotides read TGTGCCAGCAGCCCGCCTAGCTCCTACGAGCAGTACTTC. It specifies CASSPPSSYEQYF.

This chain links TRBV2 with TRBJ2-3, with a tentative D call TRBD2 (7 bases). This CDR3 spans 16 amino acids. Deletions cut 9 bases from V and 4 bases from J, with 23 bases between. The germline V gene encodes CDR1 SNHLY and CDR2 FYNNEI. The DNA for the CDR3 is TGTGCCAGAAAGGGGGGGGTACGTCGTTTCCCAGATACGCAGTATTTT. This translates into CARKGGVRRFPDTQYF. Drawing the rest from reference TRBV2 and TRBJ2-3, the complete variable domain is EPEVTQTPSHQVTQMGQEVILRCVPISNHLYFYWYRQILGQKVEFLVSFYNNEISEKSEIFDDQFSVERPDGSNFTLKIRSTKLEDSAMYFCARKGGVRRFPDTQYFGPGTRLTVL.

The CDR3 sequence: CASSSLGLPSSYNEQFF. The CDR3 DNA is TGTGCCAGCAGCTCCCTCGGACTGCCTAGCTCCTACAATGAGCAGTTCTTC. The rearrangement uses TRBV5-6 and TRBJ2-1; a weak D match, TRBD2 (5 bases). CDR3 length: 17 amino acids. The V end was cut by 3 bases, the J end by 0 bases, with 16 bases between. CDR1 is SGHDT and CDR2 is YYEEEE in the germline V gene.

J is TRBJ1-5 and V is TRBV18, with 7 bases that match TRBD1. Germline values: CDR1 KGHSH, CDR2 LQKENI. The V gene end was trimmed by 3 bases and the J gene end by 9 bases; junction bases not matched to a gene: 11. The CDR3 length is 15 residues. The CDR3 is CASSPDGTAKRPQHF. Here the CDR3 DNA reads TGTGCCAGCTCACCCGATGGGACAGCAAAGCGGCCCCAGCATTTT.

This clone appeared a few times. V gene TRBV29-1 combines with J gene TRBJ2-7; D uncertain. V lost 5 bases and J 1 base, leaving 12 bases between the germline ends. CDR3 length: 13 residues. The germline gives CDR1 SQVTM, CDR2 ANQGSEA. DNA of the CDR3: TGCAGCGTTCGAGCCCCCGGATCCTACGAGCAGTACTTC. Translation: CSVRAPGSYEQYF.

CDR3 bases: TGTGCCAGCAGTTACGGGTCAGGCCTCGAGCAGTACTTC. This translates into CASSYGSGLEQYF. The V gene is TRBV27, the J gene TRBJ2-7; D not certain. Germline assignment: CDR1 MNHEY and CDR2 SMNVEV (reference sequence). CDR3 size: 13 residues. Trimming left V 4 bases short and J 6 bases short, with 13 bases between.

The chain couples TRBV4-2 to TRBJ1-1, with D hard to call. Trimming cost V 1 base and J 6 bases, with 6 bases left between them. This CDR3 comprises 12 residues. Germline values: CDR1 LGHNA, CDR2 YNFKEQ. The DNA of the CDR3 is TGTGCCAGCAGCCAAGGGGAGCCTGAAGCTTTCTTT. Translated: CASSQGEPEAFF.

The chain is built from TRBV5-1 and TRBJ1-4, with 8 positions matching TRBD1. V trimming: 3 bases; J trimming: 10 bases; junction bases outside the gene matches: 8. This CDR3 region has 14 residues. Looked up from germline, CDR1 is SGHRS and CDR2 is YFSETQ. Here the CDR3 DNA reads TGCGCCAGCAGCTCGGACAGGGTAATGGGAAAACTGTTTTTT. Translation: CASSSDRVMGKLFF.

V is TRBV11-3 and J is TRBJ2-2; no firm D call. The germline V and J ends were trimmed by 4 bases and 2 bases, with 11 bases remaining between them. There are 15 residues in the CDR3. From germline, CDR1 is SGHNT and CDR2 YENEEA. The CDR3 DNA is TGTGCCAGCAGCTCGGTGTCAGGAAACACCGGGGAGCTGTTTTTT. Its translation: CASSSVSGNTGELFF.

The CDR3 spells CAISGGPGSEQYF. The CDR3, as DNA: TGTGCCATCAGTGGGGGGCCTGGCTCGGAGCAGTACTTC. The chain employs TRBV10-3 and TRBJ2-7; a possible D gene is TRBD1 (6 bases). V gave up 4 bases and J gave up 7 bases, with 14 bases separating them. The CDR3 is 13 residues long. Per germline, CDR1 ENHRY and CDR2 SYGVKD.

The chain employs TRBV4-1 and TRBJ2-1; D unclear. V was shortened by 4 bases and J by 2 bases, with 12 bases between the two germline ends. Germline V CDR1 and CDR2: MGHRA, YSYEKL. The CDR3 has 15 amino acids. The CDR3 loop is CASSRVTSPYNEQFF. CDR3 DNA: TGCGCCAGCAGCCGGGTGACCAGCCCCTACAATGAGCAGTTCTTC.

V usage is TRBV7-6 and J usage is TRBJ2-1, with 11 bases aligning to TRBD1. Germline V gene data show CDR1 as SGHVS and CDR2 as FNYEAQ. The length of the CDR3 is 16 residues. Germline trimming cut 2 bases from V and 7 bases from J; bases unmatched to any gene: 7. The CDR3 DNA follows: TGTGCCAGCAGCTTAAATGTGGGACAGGGGGTAAATGAGCAGTTCTTC. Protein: CASSLNVGQGVNEQFF.

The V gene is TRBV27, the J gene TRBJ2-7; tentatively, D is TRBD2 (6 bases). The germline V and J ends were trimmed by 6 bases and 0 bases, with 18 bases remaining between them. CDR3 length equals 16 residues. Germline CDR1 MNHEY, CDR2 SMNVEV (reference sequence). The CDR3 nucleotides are TGTGCCAGCAGCCTTCTGGGGGGTCGAAGCTCCTACGAGCAGTACTTC. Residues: CASSLLGGRSSYEQYF.

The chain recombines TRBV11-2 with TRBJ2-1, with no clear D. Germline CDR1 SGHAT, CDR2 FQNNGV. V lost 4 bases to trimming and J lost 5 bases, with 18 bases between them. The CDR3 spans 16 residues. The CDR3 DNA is TGTGCCAGCAGCTCCGTCGGCAGTAGTAGAGACAATGAGCAGTTCTTC. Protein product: CASSSVGSSRDNEQFF.

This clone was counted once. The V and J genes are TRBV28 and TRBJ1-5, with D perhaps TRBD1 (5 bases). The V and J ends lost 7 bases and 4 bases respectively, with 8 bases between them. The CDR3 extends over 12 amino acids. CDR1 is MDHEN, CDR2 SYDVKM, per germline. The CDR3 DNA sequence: TGTGCCAGCACGACAGAGAATCAGCCCCAGCATTTT. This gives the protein CASTTENQPQHF.